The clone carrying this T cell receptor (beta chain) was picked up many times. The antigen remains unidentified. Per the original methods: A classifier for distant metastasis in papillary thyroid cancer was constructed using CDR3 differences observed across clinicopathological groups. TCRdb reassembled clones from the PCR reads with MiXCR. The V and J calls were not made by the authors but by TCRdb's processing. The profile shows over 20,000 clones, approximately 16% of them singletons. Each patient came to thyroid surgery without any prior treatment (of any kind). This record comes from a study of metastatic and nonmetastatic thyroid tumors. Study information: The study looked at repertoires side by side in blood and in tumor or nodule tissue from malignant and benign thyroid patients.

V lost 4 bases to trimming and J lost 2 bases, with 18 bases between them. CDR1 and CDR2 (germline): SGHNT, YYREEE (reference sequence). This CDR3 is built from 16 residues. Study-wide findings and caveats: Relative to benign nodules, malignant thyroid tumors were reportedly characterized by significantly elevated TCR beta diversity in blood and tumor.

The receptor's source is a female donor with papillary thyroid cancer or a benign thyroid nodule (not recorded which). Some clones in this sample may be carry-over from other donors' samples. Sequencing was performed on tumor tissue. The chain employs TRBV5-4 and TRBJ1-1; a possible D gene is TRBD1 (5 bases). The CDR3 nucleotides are TGTGCCAGCAGCGTAGACCGGGACTATAGAAACACTGAAGCTTTCTTT. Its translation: CASSVDRDYRNTEAFF.